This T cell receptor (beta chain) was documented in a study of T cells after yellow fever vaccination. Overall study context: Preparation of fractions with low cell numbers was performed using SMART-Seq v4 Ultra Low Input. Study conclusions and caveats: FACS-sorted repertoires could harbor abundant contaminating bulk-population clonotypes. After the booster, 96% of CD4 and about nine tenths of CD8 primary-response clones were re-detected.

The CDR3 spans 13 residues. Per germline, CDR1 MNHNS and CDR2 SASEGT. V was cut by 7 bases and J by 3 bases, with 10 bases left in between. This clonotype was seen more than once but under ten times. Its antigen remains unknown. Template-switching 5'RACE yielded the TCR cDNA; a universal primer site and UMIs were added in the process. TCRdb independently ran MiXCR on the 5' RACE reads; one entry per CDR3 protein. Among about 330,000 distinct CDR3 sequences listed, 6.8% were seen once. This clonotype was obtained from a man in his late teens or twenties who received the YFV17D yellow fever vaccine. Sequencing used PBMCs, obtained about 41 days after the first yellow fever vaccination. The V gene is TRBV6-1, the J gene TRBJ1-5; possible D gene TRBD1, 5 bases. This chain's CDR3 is CASTWGNNQPQHF. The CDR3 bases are TGTGCCAGCACGTGGGGGAACAATCAGCCCCAGCATTTT.